Here is one T cell receptor (beta chain) with its context. The antigen is undetermined. The data were obtained in a study of brain T cells in children with intractable seizures. Study-wide results and caveats: Absence of clones before surgery may stem from lower sequencing depth.

CDR1 and CDR2 from the germline V gene are SNHLY and FYNNEI. J lost 2 bases, V lost 6 bases, and 9 bases had no gene match. CDR3 length equals 15 residues. Time point described: blood from clinic visit 5 months post-surgery; TSC patient then seizure free. The sequenced cases were selected for having the highest brain T cell transcript signatures. TCRdb's copy holds only in-frame clones and misses some; the assay was immunoSEQ multiplex PCR. The data contain about 340,000 clones, over 90% of them singletons. The TCR comes from a boy less than two years old with tuberous sclerosis and intractable seizures. The chain carries TRBV2 and TRBJ2-7; 8 nucleotides agree with TRBD2. Material: peripheral blood, obtained more than 4 months after surgery. The CDR3 region is CASREQREPAYEQYF. CDR3 DNA: TGTGCCAGCAGAGAGCAGCGGGAGCCTGCCTACGAGCAGTACTTC.